One and the same sample provided the 31 T cell receptor beta chains below, sequenced in a study of CD8+ T cells in alopecia areata. Treatment indicated: oral pan-JAK inhibitor, 5-10 mg twice daily. Extracted from the samples, RNA was reverse transcribed into cDNA to serve as the sequencing template. Some clones are missing from TCRdb's copy, which holds only in-frame ones; the method was immunoSEQ multiplex PCR. The data show about 70,000 clones, 29% seen once. The material was CD8+ T cells sorted from blood, obtained at week 4, from a patient treated with tofacitinib. The receptors were gathered from a human donor with alopecia areata.

On this clone: At one end, the junction sequence differs from germline, possibly due to a read error. The genes are TRBV7-7 and TRBJ2-5, with D perhaps given as TRBD1 or TRBD2 (5 bases each). Germline lookup yields CDR1 SSHAT and CDR2 FNYEAQ (reference sequence). This CDR3 region has 13 residues. The CDR3 region has the DNA TGTGCTAGCAGCGTCGGGACGAAAGAGACCCAGTACTTC. Translated: CASSVGTKETQYF.

The chain couples TRBV30 to TRBJ2-2, with TRBD1 matching over 10 bases. The CDR3 contains 16 residues. The V gene end was trimmed by 6 bases and the J gene end by 7 bases; junction bases not matched to a gene: 14. Germline CDR1 is GTSNPN and CDR2 is SVGIG (reference sequence). The CDR3 sequence is CACLLPGQGLFGELFF. CDR3 sequence (DNA): TGTGCCTGCTTACTTCCGGGACAGGGGTTATTCGGGGAGCTGTTTTTT.

This chain uses TRBV30 with TRBJ2-3, with TRBD2 as a possible D gene (6 bases). CDR1 is GTSNPN, CDR2 SVGIG, per germline (reference sequence). The CDR3 runs to 14 residues. The V and J ends lost 4 bases and 2 bases respectively, with 13 bases between them. The CDR3 nucleotides read TGTGCCTGGAATGGAGGGTCATACACAGATACGCAGTATTTT. Encoded protein: CAWNGGSYTDTQYF.

This clone was seen more than once but under ten times. The chain is built from TRBV7-9 and TRBJ2-1, with 12 bases that match TRBD2. J was trimmed by 10 bases and V by 6 bases; bases with no gene match: 10. This CDR3 contains 15 residues. CDR1 is SEHNR, CDR2 FQNEAQ, per germline (reference sequence). This CDR3 is CASRPKTSGRQEQFF. CDR3 bases: TGTGCCAGCAGGCCGAAAACTAGCGGGAGGCAGGAGCAGTTCTTC.

This clone has ten or more counts. The chain carries TRBV7-3 and TRBJ1-3; D perhaps matches TRBD1 (5 bases). Trimming left V 0 bases short and J 1 base short, with 10 bases between. Germline V gene lookup returns CDR1 SGHTA and CDR2 FQGTGA. The length of the CDR3 is 16 residues. This chain's CDR3 is CASSLTAGHSGNTIYF. CDR3 DNA: TGTGCCAGCAGCTTAACGGCGGGGCATTCTGGAAACACCATATATTTT.

This chain uses TRBV29-1 with TRBJ2-1, with 8 bases matching TRBD2. CDR1 is SQVTM and CDR2 is ANQGSEA in the germline V gene. The CDR3 has 12 residues. With 3 bases clipped from V and 8 bases from J, the junction kept 3 bases outside the gene matches. DNA of the CDR3: TGCAGCGTTGACAGCGGGAGCGATGAGCAGTTCTTC. Protein sequence: CSVDSGSDEQFF.

This clone was recorded once. The chain has TRBV27 and TRBJ2-7; 10 bases are a match to TRBD2. Germline V gene data show CDR1 as MNHEY and CDR2 as SMNVEV (reference sequence). The CDR3 runs to 13 residues. With V trimmed by 6 bases and J by 4 bases, 3 bases remained unmatched. The CDR3 sequence: CASRGLADYEQYF. In DNA form, the CDR3 reads TGTGCCAGCAGAGGACTAGCGGATTACGAGCAGTACTTC.

This chain links TRBV11-2 with TRBJ1-2; 10 nucleotides line up with TRBD1. From germline, CDR1 is SGHAT and CDR2 FQNNGV. Losses at the gene ends were 6 bases for V and 6 bases for J; bases not matched to a gene: 4. CDR3 length: 13 residues. The CDR3 bases are TGTGCCAGCAGTCAGACAGGGGGCGATGGCTACACCTTC. Translating it yields CASSQTGGDGYTF.

This chain links TRBV15 with TRBJ2-3, with D perhaps matching TRBD1 or TRBD2 (5 bases each). This CDR3 comprises 11 residues. Deletions cut 4 bases from V and 9 bases from J, with 8 bases between. The V gene's germline CDR1 is LNHNV and CDR2 YYDKDF (reference sequence). The CDR3 region is CATSNGDTQYF. The CDR3, as DNA: TGTGCCACCAGCAATGGGGACACGCAGTATTTT.

The rearrangement uses TRBV19 and TRBJ2-1, with a weak D call TRBD1 (5 bases). There are 12 residues in the CDR3. V shed 5 bases and J shed 6 bases, with 8 bases lying between them. The germline V gene has CDR1 LNHDA and CDR2 SQIVND (reference sequence). As DNA, the CDR3 is TGTGCCAGTAGTCCTACAGGCAATGAGCAGTTCTTC. It encodes CASSPTGNEQFF.

CDR3 sequence reads: CASSISGRSNQPQHF. CDR3 sequence (DNA): TGTGCCAGTAGTATCTCCGGAAGGAGCAATCAGCCCCAGCATTTT. The rearrangement links TRBV19 to TRBJ1-5; no definite D call. Germline assignment: CDR1 LNHDA and CDR2 SQIVND (reference sequence). The ends were cut back, 3 bases at V and 1 base at J, with 10 bases in the middle. This CDR3 has 15 amino acids.

This sequence joins TRBV27 and TRBJ2-5, with 8 bases matching TRBD2. V shed 5 bases and J 5 bases; nucleotides not matched to a gene: 7. The CDR3 runs 14 residues. Germline CDR1 is MNHEY and CDR2 is SMNVEV (reference sequence). This CDR3 is CASSIRGGRETQYF. The CDR3 DNA reads TGTGCCAGCAGTATCAGGGGCGGGAGGGAGACCCAGTACTTC.

The rearrangement joins TRBV29-1 to TRBJ2-1; TRBD2 agrees at 8 bases. Trimming at V came to 0 bases and at J to 8 bases, leaving 3 bases not matched to a gene. Germline CDR1 SQVTM, CDR2 ANQGSEA. The CDR3 has 13 amino acids. This CDR3 reads CSVEDKTSDEQFF. CDR3 nucleotide sequence: TGCAGCGTTGAAGACAAGACTAGCGATGAGCAGTTCTTC.

This rearrangement joins TRBV30 to TRBJ2-5, with D possibly TRBD1 on 6 matching bases. Germline CDR1 is GTSNPN and CDR2 is SVGIG (reference sequence). V lost 4 bases and J 2 bases, leaving 14 bases between the germline ends. This CDR3 has 14 amino acids. The CDR3 is CAWKSGATQETQYF. The CDR3 coding sequence is TGTGCCTGGAAATCAGGGGCCACACAAGAGACCCAGTACTTC.

The CDR3 region has the DNA TGCAGCGTTTTACAGGGGTCCGGGGAGCTGTTTTTT. It is translated as CSVLQGSGELFF. The chain couples TRBV29-1 to TRBJ2-2; 7 bases are a match to TRBD1. V shed 5 bases, J shed 6 bases, and the junction held 3 bases outside the gene matches. Germline V gene lookup returns CDR1 SQVTM and CDR2 ANQGSEA. This CDR3 region has 12 residues.

This sequence joins TRBV10-3 and TRBJ2-5, with D perhaps assigned TRBD1 or TRBD2 (6 bases each). Germline values: CDR1 ENHRY, CDR2 SYGVKD. V was trimmed by 2 bases and J by 0 bases, leaving 16 bases between them. This CDR3 is built from 17 residues. The CDR3 coding sequence is TGTGCCATCAGTGAGCCGGGGGCGGGACCGGACCAAGAGACCCAGTACTTC. As protein: CAISEPGAGPDQETQYF.

The chain combines TRBV28 with TRBJ2-4; D possibly corresponds to TRBD2 (6 bases). This CDR3 is built from 15 residues. Trimming removed 6 bases from V and 0 bases from J, with 12 bases in between. The germline V gene encodes CDR1 MDHEN and CDR2 SYDVKM. The CDR3 here is CASSRTTLAKNIQYF. Here the CDR3 DNA reads TGTGCCAGCAGCCGGACTACCCTAGCCAAAAACATTCAGTACTTC.

This clone was observed a few times. The chain joins TRBV25-1 to TRBJ2-5; D is perhaps TRBD1 (7 bases). In germline, CDR1 is MGHDK, CDR2 SYGVNS. V lost 11 bases and J 2 bases, leaving 15 bases between the germline ends. The CDR3 covers 13 residues. DNA for the CDR3: TGTGCCGCCCAGGGGGGCTCGCAAGAGACCCAGTACTTC. It specifies CAAQGGSQETQYF.

The chain couples TRBV14 to TRBJ2-1; weak D call: TRBD2 (6 bases). Germline assignment: CDR1 SGHDN and CDR2 FVKESK. The CDR3 covers 17 residues. V gave up 3 bases and J gave up 1 base, with 16 bases separating them. CDR3 protein: CASSHPGLAESYNEQFF. The CDR3 DNA reads TGTGCCAGCAGCCACCCCGGGTTAGCGGAATCCTACAATGAGCAGTTCTTC.

The V call is TRBV7-2, the J call TRBJ2-7, with 9 nucleotides matching TRBD1. There are 14 residues in the CDR3. Germline V gene lookup returns CDR1 SGHTA and CDR2 FQGNSA. V lost 1 base and J lost 5; bases outside the gene matches: 3. This CDR3 is CASSLGDRVHEQYF. The CDR3 DNA reads as TGTGCCAGCAGCTTAGGGGACAGGGTCCACGAGCAGTACTTC.

The J gene is TRBJ2-3, the V gene TRBV11-2; D gene unclear. Germline loops: CDR1 SGHAT, CDR2 FQNNGV. V shed 1 base and J shed 4 bases, with 12 bases lying between them. This CDR3 has 15 amino acids. The chain's CDR3 is CASSLVGLGPDTQYF. Here the CDR3 DNA reads TGTGCCAGCAGCTTAGTGGGCCTAGGACCAGATACGCAGTATTTT.

This clone was seen more than once but under ten times. The J gene is TRBJ2-1, the V gene TRBV30; a weak D match, TRBD1 (6 bases). The CDR3 contains 14 residues. Trimming shortened V by 4 bases and J by 7 bases, and 17 bases separated the two germline ends. The V gene's germline CDR1 is GTSNPN and CDR2 SVGIG (reference sequence). The CDR3 DNA is TGTGCCTGGACGGGGCTAGGAAGGGGGAATGAGCAGTTCTTC. Translating it yields CAWTGLGRGNEQFF.

J is TRBJ1-2 and V is TRBV29-1; 9 nucleotides match TRBD1. There are 12 residues in the CDR3. V lost 5 bases to trimming and J lost 6 bases; unmatched junction nucleotides: 4. CDR1 and CDR2 from the germline V gene are SQVTM and ANQGSEA. CDR3 residues: CSVPTGGNGYTF. CDR3 DNA sequence: TGCAGCGTTCCGACAGGGGGGAATGGCTACACCTTC.

This clone was seen more than once but under ten times. This chain uses TRBV29-1 with TRBJ1-2, with unresolved D. Germline values: CDR1 SQVTM, CDR2 ANQGSEA. There are 12 residues in the CDR3. Trimming removed 6 bases from V and 8 bases from J, with 16 bases in between. The chain's CDR3 is CSVINTVGGYTF. CDR3 nucleotide sequence: TGCAGCGTAATTAATACGGTGGGGGGCTACACCTTC.

V usage is TRBV27 and J usage is TRBJ2-5; D might be TRBD1 or TRBD2, each matching 5 bases. In germline, CDR1 is MNHEY, CDR2 SMNVEV (reference sequence). CDR3 length: 17 amino acids. Trimming cost V 2 bases and J 5 bases, with 21 bases left between them. CDR3 amino acids: CASSLGQPPQGVETQYF. CDR3 nucleotide sequence: TGTGCCAGCAGTTTAGGCCAACCCCCGCAGGGAGTGGAGACCCAGTACTTC.

This chain uses TRBV29-1 with TRBJ2-7, with TRBD2 identical over 10 bases. The V gene's germline CDR1 is SQVTM and CDR2 ANQGSEA. V lost 7 bases to trimming and J lost 1 base; unmatched junction nucleotides: 4. This CDR3 comprises 13 residues. The CDR3 sequence is CSAGTSESYEQYF. In DNA form, the CDR3 reads TGCAGCGCCGGGACTAGCGAATCCTACGAGCAGTACTTC.

This clone occurred a few times. V gene TRBV29-1 combines with J gene TRBJ2-1, with D hard to call. Germline V CDR1 and CDR2: SQVTM, ANQGSEA. The CDR3 runs 15 residues. V shed 0 bases and J shed 13 bases, with 22 bases lying between them. As DNA, the CDR3 is TGCAGCGTTGAAGACGATGTGGCGCGCGGTACCCTCCAGTTCTTC. Translating gives CSVEDDVARGTLQFF.

The chain joins TRBV27 to TRBJ2-1; D remains ambiguous. V lost 0 bases and J lost 6, with 6 bases in between. The CDR3 sequence is 13 residues long. The germline V gene has CDR1 MNHEY and CDR2 SMNVEV (reference sequence). The CDR3 is CASSLSPRNEQFF. The CDR3 bases are TGTGCCAGCAGTTTATCCCCCCGCAATGAGCAGTTCTTC.

This clone was counted between two and nine times. The chain is built from TRBV30 and TRBJ2-7, with 9 bases lining up with TRBD1. Per the germline V gene, CDR1 is GTSNPN and CDR2 is SVGIG (reference sequence). The CDR3 runs to 12 residues. Here the CDR3 DNA reads TGTGCTGTTAATACAGGGGGCCCCGAGCAGTACTTC. Its protein is CAVNTGGPEQYF. Supplemented by reference TRBV30 and TRBJ2-7, the full variable domain reads SQTIHQWPATLVQPVGSPLSLECTVEGTSNPNLYWYRQAAGRGLQLLFYSVGIGQISSEVPQNLSASRPQDRQFILSSKKLLLSDSGFYLCAVNTGGPEQYFGPGTRLTVT.

The gene calls are TRBV5-6 and TRBJ2-5; 10 positions agree with TRBD1. The CDR3 spans 14 residues. J was trimmed by 4 bases and V by 0 bases; bases with no gene match: 0. Germline lookup yields CDR1 SGHDT and CDR2 YYEEEE. The CDR3 DNA reads TGTGCCAGCAGCTTGGGACAGGGGGCAGAGACCCAGTACTTC. As protein: CASSLGQGAETQYF.

The chain links TRBV13 to TRBJ2-7, with TRBD1 matching over 11 bases. The ends lost 1 base at V and 6 bases at J; junction bases unmatched: 2. The length of the CDR3 is 14 residues. The V gene's germline CDR1 is PRHDT and CDR2 FYEKMQ (reference sequence). The CDR3 protein is CASSLVGQGVEQYF. In DNA, the CDR3 is TGTGCCAGCAGCTTAGTGGGACAGGGGGTCGAGCAGTACTTC.